This TCR beta chain was captured in a study of blood T cell repertoires in COVID-19. Sequenced by immunoSEQ multiplex PCR; TCRdb stores in-frame clones only, minus some. The sample has 75,000 to 95,000 clones; roughly 87% are singletons. Trimming stripped 4 bases from V and 9 bases from J, with 20 bases between. CDR3 size: 15 residues. Germline V gene data show CDR1 as SGHDT and CDR2 as YYEEEE. The source material was peripheral blood. V usage is TRBV5-6 and J usage is TRBJ2-1; D possibly corresponds to TRBD1 (6 bases). The receptor was derived from a man between 60 and 75 years old with acute or convalescent COVID-19. CDR3: CASSPTGRTFGEQFF. CDR3 sequence (DNA): TGTGCCAGCAGCCCGACAGGAAGAACCTTCGGTGAGCAGTTCTTC.